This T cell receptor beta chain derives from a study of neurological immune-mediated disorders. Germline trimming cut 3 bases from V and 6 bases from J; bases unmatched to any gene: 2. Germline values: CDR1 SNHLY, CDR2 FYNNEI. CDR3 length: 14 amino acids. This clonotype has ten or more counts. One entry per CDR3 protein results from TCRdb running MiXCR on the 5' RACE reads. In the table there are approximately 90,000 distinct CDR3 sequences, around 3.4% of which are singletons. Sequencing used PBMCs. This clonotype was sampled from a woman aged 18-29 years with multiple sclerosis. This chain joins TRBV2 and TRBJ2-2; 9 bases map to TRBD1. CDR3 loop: CASSDGDRAGELFF. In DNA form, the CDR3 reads TGTGCCAGCAGTGATGGGGACAGGGCCGGGGAGCTGTTTTTT.